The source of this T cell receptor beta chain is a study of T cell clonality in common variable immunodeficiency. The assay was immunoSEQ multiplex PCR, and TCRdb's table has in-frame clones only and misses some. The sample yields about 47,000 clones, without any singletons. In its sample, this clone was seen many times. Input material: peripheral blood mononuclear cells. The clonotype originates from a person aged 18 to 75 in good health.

The covered CDR3 bases are TGTGCCAGCAGTACCCAAATCGAGGGAGATACG. Residues: CASSTQIEGDT. The complete CDR3 reads CASSTQIEGDTQYF. The chain links TRBV6-2 or TRBV6-3 to TRBJ2-3, with a tentative D call TRBD2 (5 bases). The DNA ends 3 residues before the CDR3 does, and the rest of the CDR3 is filled in from the germline J gene. Germline-derived CDR1 and CDR2 are MNHEY and SVGEGT. The CDR3 length is 14 residues. Trimming removed 5 bases at V and 5 bases at J, with 14 bases between.